This TCR beta chain was sequenced in a study of blood T cell repertoires in COVID-19. Study as a whole: The analysed material was cDNA or gDNA that came from T cells, B-cell-depleted T cells, or PBMCs.

The CDR3 has 14 residues. V lost 7 bases and J 2 bases, leaving 15 bases between the germline ends. The germline V gene encodes CDR1 SNHLY and CDR2 FYNNEI. Cohort placement rested on clinical history that participants reported themselves. Under the authors' procedure: From reference gene primer amplification, estimates of nucleated cell counts were derived. Using immunoSEQ multiplex PCR, the repertoire was profiled, and TCRdb retains in-frame clones only, with some absent. The V and J calls and clone size were taken over from that table, and D and trimming were inferred from the DNA. Altogether hundreds of thousands of clones are present, 85% being singletons, with the ten largest covering 1.5% to 2%.

The sequenced sample was PBMCs or T cells enriched from blood (not recorded which). The TCR comes from a woman in her 30s who had been exposed to COVID-19. The V and J genes are TRBV2 and TRBJ2-7, with D perhaps TRBD1 (6 bases). The CDR3 bases are TGTGCCAGCAAAGGGGGAGCTGCCACCTACGAGCAGTACTTC. Amino acids: CASKGGAATYEQYF.